This TCR beta chain was sequenced for a study of T-cell reconstitution after alpha-beta-depleted transplantation in children. Study-wide findings and caveats: The origin of high day-60 TCRbeta diversity in some patients lay in surviving recipient T cells and thymic progenitors. Newly generated T cells supplied most T-cell counts and diversity one year post-transplant.

To note about this clonotype: As yet, its antigen is unknown.

For TCRbeta, the library was prepared with unique molecular identifiers. TCRdb re-called the PCR reads with MiXCR, one entry per CDR3 protein. The sample has about 830,000 distinct CDR3 sequences; 15% to 20% are singletons. Sequenced here: PBMCs, mostly from graft donor cells, sampled 360 days after TCRalphabeta/CD19-depleted stem cell transplant. The TCR comes from a male patient aged 10 to 17 who had a stem cell transplant for acute lymphoblastic leukemia, so the T cells may come from the graft donor.

CDR3: CASSPQGGSRSYEQYF. DNA for the CDR3: TGCGCCAGCAGCCCCCAGGGCGGGAGCCGATCCTACGAGCAGTACTTC. The rearrangement links TRBV4-1 to TRBJ2-7; 7 bases align to TRBD2. The CDR3 covers 16 residues. J gave up 1 base and V 4 bases, and 10 bases lay outside the gene matches. Looked up from germline, CDR1 is MGHRA and CDR2 is YSYEKL.